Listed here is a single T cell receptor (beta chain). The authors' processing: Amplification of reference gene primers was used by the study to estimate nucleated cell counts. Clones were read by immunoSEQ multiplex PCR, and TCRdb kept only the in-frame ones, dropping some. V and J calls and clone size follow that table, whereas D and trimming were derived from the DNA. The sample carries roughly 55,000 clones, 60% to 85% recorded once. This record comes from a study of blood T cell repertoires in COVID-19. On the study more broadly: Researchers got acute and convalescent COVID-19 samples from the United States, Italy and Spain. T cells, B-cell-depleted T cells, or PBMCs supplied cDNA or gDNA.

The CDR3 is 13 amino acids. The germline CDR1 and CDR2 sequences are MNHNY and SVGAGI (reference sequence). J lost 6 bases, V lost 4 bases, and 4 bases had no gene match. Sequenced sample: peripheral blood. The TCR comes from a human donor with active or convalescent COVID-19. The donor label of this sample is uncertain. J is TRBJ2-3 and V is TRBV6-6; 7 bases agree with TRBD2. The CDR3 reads CASSLGGRDTQYF. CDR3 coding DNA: TGTGCCAGCAGTTTGGGAGGGCGCGATACGCAGTATTTT.